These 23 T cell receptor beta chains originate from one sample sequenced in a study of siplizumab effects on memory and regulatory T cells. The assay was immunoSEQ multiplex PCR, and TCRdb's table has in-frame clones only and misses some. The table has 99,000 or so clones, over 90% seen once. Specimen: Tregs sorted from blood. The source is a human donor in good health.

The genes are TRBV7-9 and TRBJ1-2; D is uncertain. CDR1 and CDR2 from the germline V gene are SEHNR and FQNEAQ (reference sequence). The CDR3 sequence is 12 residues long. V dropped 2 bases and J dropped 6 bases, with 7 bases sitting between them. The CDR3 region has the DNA TGTGCCAGCAGCTTAACTGGAAATGGCTACACCTTC. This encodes CASSLTGNGYTF.

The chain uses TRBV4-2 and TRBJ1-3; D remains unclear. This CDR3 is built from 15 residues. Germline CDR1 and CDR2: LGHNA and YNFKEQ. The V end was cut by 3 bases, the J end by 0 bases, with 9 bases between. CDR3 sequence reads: CASSQEGGSGNTIYF. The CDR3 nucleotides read TGTGCCAGCAGCCAGGAGGGAGGCTCTGGAAACACCATATATTTT.

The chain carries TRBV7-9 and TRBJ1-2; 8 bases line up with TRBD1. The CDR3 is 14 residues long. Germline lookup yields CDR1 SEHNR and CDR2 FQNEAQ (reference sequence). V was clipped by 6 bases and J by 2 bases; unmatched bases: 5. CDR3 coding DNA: TGTGCCAGCAGGCGAGGACAGGGAAACTATGGCTACACCTTC. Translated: CASRRGQGNYGYTF.

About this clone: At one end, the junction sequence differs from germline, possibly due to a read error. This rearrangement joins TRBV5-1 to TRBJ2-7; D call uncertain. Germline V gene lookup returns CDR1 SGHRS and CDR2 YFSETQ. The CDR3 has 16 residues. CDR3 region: CASSSAISRISSEQYF. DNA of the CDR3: TGCGCCAGCAGCTCTGCGATATCCAGGATCTCCTCCGAGCAGTACTTC.

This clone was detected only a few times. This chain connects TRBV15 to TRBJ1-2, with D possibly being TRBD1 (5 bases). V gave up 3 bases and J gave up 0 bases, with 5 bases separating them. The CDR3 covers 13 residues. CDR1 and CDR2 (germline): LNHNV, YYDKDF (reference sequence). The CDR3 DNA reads TGTGCCACCAGCAGGACAGCTAACTATGGCTACACCTTC. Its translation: CATSRTANYGYTF.

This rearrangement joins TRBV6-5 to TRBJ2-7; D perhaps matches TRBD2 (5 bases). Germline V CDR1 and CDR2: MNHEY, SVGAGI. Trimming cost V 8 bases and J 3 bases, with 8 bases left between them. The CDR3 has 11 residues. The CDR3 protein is CASGGVYEQYF. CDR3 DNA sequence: TGTGCCAGCGGAGGAGTCTACGAGCAGTACTTC.

The CDR3 nucleotides are TGTGCCAGCAGCTTTTCGGGACAGGAAAATGAAAAACTGTTTTTT. Translation gives CASSFSGQENEKLFF. The chain joins TRBV11-3 to TRBJ1-4; 8 nucleotides line up with TRBD1. Trimming took 3 bases from V and 5 from J; bases not matched to a gene: 5. The germline V gene encodes CDR1 SGHNT and CDR2 YENEEA. CDR3 length: 15 residues.

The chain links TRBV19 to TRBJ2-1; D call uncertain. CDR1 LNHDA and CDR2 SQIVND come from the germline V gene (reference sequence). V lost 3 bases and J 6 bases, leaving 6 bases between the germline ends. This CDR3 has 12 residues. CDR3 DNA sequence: TGTGCCAGTAGTATGAAAGGCAATGAGCAGTTCTTC. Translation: CASSMKGNEQFF.

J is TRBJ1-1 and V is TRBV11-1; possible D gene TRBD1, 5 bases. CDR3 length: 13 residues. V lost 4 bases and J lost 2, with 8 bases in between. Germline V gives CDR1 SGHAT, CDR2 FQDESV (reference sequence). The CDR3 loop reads CASSSGVNTEAFF. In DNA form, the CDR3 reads TGTGCCAGCAGCTCGGGGGTAAACACTGAAGCTTTCTTT.

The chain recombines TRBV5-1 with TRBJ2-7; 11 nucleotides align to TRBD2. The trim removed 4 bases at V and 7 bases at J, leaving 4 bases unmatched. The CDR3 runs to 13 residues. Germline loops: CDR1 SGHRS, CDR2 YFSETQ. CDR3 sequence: CASSLGTSGEQYF. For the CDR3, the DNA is TGCGCCAGCAGCCTTGGGACTAGCGGTGAGCAGTACTTC.

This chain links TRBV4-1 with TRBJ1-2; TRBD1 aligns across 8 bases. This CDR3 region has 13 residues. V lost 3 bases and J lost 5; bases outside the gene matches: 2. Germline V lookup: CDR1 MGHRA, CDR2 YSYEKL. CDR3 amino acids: CASSQGTGYGYTF. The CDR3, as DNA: TGCGCCAGCAGCCAGGGGACAGGTTATGGCTACACCTTC.

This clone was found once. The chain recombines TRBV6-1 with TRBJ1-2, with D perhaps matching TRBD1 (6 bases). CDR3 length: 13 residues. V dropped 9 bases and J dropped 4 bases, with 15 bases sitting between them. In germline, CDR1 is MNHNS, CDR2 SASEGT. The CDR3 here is CASHPGTRYGYTF. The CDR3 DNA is TGTGCCAGTCACCCAGGGACACGCTATGGCTACACCTTC.

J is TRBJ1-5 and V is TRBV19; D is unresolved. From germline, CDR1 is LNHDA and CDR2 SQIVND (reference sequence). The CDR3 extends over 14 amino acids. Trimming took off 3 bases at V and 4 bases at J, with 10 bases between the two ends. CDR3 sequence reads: CASSIIDLNQPQHF. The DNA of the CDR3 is TGTGCCAGTAGTATCATAGACCTTAATCAGCCCCAGCATTTT. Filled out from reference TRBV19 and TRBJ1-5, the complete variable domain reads DGGITQSPKYLFRKEGQNVTLSCEQNLNHDAMYWYRQDPGQGLRLIYYSQIVNDFQKGDIAEGYSVSREKKESFPLTVTSAQKNPTAFYLCASSIIDLNQPQHFGDGTRLSIL.

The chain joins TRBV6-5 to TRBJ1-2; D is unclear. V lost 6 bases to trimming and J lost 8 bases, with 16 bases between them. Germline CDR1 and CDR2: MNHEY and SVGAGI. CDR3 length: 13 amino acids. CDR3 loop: CASSLPTGKGYTF. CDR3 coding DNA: TGTGCCAGCAGCCTTCCAACGGGAAAGGGCTACACCTTC.

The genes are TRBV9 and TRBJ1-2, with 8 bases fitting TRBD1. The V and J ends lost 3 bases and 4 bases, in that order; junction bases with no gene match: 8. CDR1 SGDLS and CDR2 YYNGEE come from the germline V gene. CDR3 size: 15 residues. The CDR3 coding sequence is TGTGCCAGCAGCGCTGGGACAGGTCGGCTCTATGGCTACACCTTC. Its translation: CASSAGTGRLYGYTF.

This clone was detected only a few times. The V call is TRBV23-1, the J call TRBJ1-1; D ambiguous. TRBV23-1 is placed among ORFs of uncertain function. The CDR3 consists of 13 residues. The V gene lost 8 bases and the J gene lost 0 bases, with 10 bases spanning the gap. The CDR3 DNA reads TGCGCCAGCTCCCCGTACCTGAACACTGAAGCTTTCTTT. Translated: CASSPYLNTEAFF.

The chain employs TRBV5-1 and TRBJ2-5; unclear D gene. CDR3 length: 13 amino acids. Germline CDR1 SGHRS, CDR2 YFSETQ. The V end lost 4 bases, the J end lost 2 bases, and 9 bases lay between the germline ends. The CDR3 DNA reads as TGCGCCAGCAGCCGCCCAGCACAAGAGACCCAGTACTTC. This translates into CASSRPAQETQYF.

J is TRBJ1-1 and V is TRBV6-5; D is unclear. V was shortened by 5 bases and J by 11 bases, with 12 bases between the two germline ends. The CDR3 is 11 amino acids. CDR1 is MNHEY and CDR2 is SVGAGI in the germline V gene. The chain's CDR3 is CASSELLSAFF. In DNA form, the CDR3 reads TGTGCCAGCAGTGAATTATTATCGGCTTTCTTT.

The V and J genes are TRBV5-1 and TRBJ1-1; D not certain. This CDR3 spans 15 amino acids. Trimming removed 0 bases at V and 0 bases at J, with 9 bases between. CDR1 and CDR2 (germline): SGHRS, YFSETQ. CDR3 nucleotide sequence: TGCGCCAGCAGCTTGGGTCCAGGCCTGAACACTGAAGCTTTCTTT. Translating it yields CASSLGPGLNTEAFF.

CDR3: CASSFLPRFTLNYGYTF. CDR3 sequence (DNA): TGTGCCAGCAGCTTTCTTCCCCGATTCACGCTTAACTATGGCTACACCTTC. V and J are TRBV7-9 and TRBJ1-2, with D hard to call. Trimming removed 3 bases at V and 1 base at J, with 18 bases between. CDR3 length: 17 residues. From germline, CDR1 is SEHNR and CDR2 FQNEAQ (reference sequence).

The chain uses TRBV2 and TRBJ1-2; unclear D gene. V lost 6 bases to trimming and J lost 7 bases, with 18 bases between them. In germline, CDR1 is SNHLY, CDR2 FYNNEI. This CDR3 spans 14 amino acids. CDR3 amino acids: CASRDDVYSSGYTF. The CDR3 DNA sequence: TGTGCCAGCAGAGACGACGTATACAGCAGTGGCTACACCTTC.

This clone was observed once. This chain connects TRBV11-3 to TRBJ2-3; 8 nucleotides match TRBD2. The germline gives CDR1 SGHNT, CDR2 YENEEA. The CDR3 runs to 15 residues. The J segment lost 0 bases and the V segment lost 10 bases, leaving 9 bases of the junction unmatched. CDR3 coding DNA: TGTGCCACCGTAGCGGGGCTATCTAGCACAGATACGCAGTATTTT. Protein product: CATVAGLSSTDTQYF.

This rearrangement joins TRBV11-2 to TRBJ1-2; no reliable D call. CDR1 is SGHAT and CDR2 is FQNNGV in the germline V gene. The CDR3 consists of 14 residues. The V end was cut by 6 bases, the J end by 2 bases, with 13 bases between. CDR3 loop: CASSPIRANYGYTF. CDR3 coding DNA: TGTGCCAGCAGTCCCATTAGGGCCAACTATGGCTACACCTTC.